This paragraph covers one TCR beta chain sequence. The target antigen is unknown. Other DNA sequences in this sample translate to the same CDR3. Assay: immunoSEQ multiplex PCR; the TCRdb copy retains only in-frame clones and omits some. The table shows millions of clones, with about 92% occurring only once. V gave up 7 bases and J gave up 2 bases; unmatched junction bases: 4. This CDR3 is 14 amino acids long. Germline V gene sequence: CDR1 LNHDA, CDR2 SQIVND (reference sequence). These data originate in a study of shared clonotypes between healthy human individuals. Whole-study findings and limits: Generally, naive subsets came out with larger estimated richness than memory subsets.

The chain couples TRBV19 to TRBJ1-2; 10 nucleotides match TRBD1. Sequencing was done on a sample of naive CD4+ T cells sorted from blood. Subset: CD45RA+ positively selected. The TCR comes from a man between 18 and 29 years old in good health. The CDR3, as DNA: TGTGCCAGTAACCCGGGACAGGGGAACTATGGCTACACCTTC. Amino acid sequence: CASNPGQGNYGYTF.